The text below deals with one TCR beta chain. Antigen specificity is unknown. The sample's treatment: oral pan-JAK inhibitor, 5-10 mg twice daily. The data are from a study of CD8+ T cells in alopecia areata. Across the whole study: Scoring of severity for treated patients was based on percentage of affected scalp area.

Broader study findings: A single nonresponder leaves the baseline CD8+ expansion link to response uncertain. Expanded CD8+ clones among the top 100, and scalp clonality, were significantly decreased by tofacitinib. In scalp and blood during tofacitinib, many expanded lesional clones persisted.

The V gene's germline CDR1 is MNHNY and CDR2 SVGAGI (reference sequence). With 6 bases clipped from V and 8 bases from J, the junction kept 8 bases outside the gene matches. The CDR3 spans 14 residues. Sequencing relied on a cDNA template that was reverse transcribed from extracted RNA. Assay used: immunoSEQ multiplex PCR; TCRdb lists only in-frame clones, some missing. The sample lists 110,000 or so clones, approximately 55% occurring once. The source was CD4+ T cells sorted from blood, collected at week 24, from a patient treated with tofacitinib. This TCR derives from a human donor with alopecia areata. The chain couples TRBV6-6 to TRBJ1-4, with 8 bases aligning to TRBD1. CDR3 DNA sequence: TGTGCCAGCAGCGACCCAGGGGGCGGGGAAAAACTGTTTTTT. Translating it yields CASSDPGGGEKLFF.